This TCR beta chain came from a study of blood T cells in healthy people across ages. Notes on the study in general: PBMCs left unsorted prevented a conclusive naive versus antigen-experienced comparison.

Turning to this clonotype: Its antigen remains unidentified.

Alongside a J-beta primer mix, a sample-barcoded 5' primer served in a second PCR lasting about 7 to 12 cycles. Per-sample output comprised a minimum of 2.5 million paired-end reads containing CDR3. TCRdb redid the calling of the 5' RACE reads with MiXCR, one entry per CDR3 protein. The table shows about 730,000 distinct CDR3 sequences, with 40% to 45% occurring only once. There were healthy Caucasian individuals from Russia, aged 6 to 90, serving as donors. Each sample yielded at least 6 million isolated PBMCs. CDR1 is DFQATT and CDR2 is SNEGSKA in the germline V gene (reference sequence). CDR3 length: 15 residues. Trimming shortened V by 6 bases and J by 0 bases, and 18 bases separated the two germline ends.

Sequencing input: blood. The gene calls are TRBV20-1 and TRBJ2-7, with D tentatively TRBD2 (5 bases). The clonotype was recovered from a woman in her fifties or sixties in good health. CDR3 DNA: TGCAGTGCATTATCCTCAAGGGCGGGCTCCTACGAGCAGTACTTC. It codes for CSALSSRAGSYEQYF.